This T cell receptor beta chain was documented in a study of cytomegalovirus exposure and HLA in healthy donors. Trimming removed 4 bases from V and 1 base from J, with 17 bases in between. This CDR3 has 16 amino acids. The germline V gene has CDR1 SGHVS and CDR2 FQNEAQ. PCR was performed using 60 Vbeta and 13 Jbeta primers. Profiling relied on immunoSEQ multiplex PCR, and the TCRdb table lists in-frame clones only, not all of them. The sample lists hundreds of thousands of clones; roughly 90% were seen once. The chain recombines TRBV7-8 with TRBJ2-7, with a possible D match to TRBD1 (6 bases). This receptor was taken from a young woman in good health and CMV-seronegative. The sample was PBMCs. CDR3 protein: CASSSIRDIGSYEQYF. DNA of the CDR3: TGTGCCAGCAGCTCAATCCGGGACATAGGGTCCTACGAGCAGTACTTC.